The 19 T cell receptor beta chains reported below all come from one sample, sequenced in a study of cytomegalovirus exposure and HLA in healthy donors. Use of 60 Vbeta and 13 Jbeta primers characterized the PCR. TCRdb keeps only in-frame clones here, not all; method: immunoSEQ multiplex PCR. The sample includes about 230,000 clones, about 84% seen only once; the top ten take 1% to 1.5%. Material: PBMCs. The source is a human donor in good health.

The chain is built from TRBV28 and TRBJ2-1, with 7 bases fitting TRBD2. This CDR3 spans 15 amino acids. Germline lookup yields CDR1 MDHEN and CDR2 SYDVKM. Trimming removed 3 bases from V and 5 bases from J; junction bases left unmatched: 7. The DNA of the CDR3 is TGTGCCAGCAGTTTCTGGCGGGAGTGGGACAATGAGCAGTTCTTC. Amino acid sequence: CASSFWREWDNEQFF.

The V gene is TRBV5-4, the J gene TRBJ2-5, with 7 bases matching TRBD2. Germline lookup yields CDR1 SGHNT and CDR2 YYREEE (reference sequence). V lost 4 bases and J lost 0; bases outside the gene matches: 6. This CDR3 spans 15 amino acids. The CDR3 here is CASSNPSGHQETQYF. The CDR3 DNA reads TGTGCCAGCAGCAATCCTAGCGGCCACCAAGAGACCCAGTACTTC.

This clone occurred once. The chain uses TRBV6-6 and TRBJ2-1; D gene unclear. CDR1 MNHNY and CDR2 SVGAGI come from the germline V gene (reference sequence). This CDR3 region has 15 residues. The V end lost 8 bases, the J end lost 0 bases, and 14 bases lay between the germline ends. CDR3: CASGPTASSYNEQFF. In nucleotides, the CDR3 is TGTGCCAGCGGTCCGACTGCAAGCTCCTACAATGAGCAGTTCTTC.

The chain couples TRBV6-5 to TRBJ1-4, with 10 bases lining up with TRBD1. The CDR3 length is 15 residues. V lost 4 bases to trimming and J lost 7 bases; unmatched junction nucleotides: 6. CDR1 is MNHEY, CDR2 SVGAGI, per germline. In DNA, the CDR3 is TGTGCCAGCAGTTGGGGGACAGGGGCAGCTGAAAAACTGTTTTTT. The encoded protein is CASSWGTGAAEKLFF.

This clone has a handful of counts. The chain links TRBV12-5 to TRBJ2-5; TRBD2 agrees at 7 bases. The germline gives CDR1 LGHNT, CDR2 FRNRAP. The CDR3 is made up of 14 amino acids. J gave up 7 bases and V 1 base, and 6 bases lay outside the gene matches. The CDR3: CASGLDQGGVTQYF. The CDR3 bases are TGTGCTAGTGGTTTGGACCAGGGAGGGGTGACCCAGTACTTC.

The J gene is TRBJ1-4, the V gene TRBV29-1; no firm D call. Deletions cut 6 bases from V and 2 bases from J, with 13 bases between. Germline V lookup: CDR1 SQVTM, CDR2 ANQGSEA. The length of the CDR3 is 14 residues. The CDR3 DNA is TGCAGCGTATTCTCAGGTGGCACTAATGAAAAACTGTTTTTT. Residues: CSVFSGGTNEKLFF.

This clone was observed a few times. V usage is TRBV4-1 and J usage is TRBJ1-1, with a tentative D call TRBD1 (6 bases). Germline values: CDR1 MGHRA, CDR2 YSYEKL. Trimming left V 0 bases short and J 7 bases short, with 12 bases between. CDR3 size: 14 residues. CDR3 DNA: TGCGCCAGCAGCCAAGAAAACAGGGTGGTTGAAGCTTTCTTT. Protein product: CASSQENRVVEAFF.

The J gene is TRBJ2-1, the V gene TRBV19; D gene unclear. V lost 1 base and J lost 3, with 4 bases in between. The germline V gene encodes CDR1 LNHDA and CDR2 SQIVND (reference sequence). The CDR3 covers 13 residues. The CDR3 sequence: CASSIASYNEQFF. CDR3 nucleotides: TGTGCCAGTAGTATAGCCAGCTACAATGAGCAGTTCTTC.

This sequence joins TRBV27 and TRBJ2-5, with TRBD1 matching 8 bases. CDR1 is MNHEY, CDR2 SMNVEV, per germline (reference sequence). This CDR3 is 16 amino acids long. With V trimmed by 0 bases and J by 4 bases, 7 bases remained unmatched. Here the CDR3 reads CASSLSGTGGGETQYF. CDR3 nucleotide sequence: TGTGCCAGCAGTTTATCGGGGACAGGTGGCGGAGAGACCCAGTACTTC.

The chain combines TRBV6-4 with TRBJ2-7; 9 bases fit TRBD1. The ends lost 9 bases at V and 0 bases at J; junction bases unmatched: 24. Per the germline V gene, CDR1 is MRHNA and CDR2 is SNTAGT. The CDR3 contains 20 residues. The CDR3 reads CASILNRDRDLWGSSYEQYF. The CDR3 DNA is TGTGCCAGTATCCTCAACCGGGACAGGGATTTATGGGGCTCCTCCTACGAGCAGTACTTC.

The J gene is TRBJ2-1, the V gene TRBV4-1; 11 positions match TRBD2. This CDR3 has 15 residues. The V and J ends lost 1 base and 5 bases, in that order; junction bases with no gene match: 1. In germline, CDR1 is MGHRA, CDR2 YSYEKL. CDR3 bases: TGCGCCAGCAGCCAAGTGGGACTAGCGGACAATGAGCAGTTCTTC. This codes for CASSQVGLADNEQFF.

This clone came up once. CDR3: CASSLGTQQETQYF. The CDR3 nucleotides are TGTGCCAGCAGCTTGGGGACACAACAAGAGACCCAGTACTTC. This sequence joins TRBV5-6 and TRBJ2-5; maybe TRBD1 (5 bases). Germline-derived CDR1 and CDR2 are SGHDT and YYEEEE. CDR3 length equals 14 residues. Trimming pared 0 bases from V and 2 bases from J, leaving 8 bases between. Drawing the rest from reference TRBV5-6 and TRBJ2-5, the complete variable domain is DAGVTQSPTHLIKTRGQQVTLRCSPKSGHDTVSWYQQALGQGPQFIFQYYEEEERQRGNFPDRFSGHQFPNYSSELNVNALLLGDSALYLCASSLGTQQETQYFGPGTRLLVL.

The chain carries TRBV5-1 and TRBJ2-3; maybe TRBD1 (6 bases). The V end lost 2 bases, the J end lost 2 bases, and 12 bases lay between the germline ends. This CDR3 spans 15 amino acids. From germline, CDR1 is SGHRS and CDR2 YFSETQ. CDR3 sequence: CASSFSGGVTDTQYF. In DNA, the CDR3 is TGCGCCAGCAGCTTTAGTGGGGGCGTCACAGATACGCAGTATTTT.

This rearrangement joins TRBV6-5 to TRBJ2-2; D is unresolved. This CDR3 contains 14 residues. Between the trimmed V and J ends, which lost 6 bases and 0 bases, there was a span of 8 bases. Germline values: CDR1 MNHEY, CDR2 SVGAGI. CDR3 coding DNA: TGTGCCAGCAGAGGTCTAGCGAACACCGGGGAGCTGTTTTTT. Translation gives CASRGLANTGELFF.

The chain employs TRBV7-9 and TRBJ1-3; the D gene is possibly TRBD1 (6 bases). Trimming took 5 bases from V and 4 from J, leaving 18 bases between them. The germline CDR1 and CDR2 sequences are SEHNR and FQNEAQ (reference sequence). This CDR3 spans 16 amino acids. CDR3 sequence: CASSHLLGQGGNTIYF. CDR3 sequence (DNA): TGTGCCAGCAGCCACCTACTCGGGCAGGGGGGAAACACCATATATTTT.

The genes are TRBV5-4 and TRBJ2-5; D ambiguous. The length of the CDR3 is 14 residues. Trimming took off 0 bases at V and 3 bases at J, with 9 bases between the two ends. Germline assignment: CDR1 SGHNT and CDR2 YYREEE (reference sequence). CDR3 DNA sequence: TGTGCCAGCAGCTTGGCCCAGCGAGAAGAGACCCAGTACTTC. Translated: CASSLAQREETQYF. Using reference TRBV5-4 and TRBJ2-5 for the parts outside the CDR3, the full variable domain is ETGVTQSPTHLIKTRGQQVTLRCSSQSGHNTVSWYQQALGQGPQFIFQYYREEENGRGNFPPRFSGLQFPNYSSELNVNALELDDSALYLCASSLAQREETQYFGPGTRLLVL.

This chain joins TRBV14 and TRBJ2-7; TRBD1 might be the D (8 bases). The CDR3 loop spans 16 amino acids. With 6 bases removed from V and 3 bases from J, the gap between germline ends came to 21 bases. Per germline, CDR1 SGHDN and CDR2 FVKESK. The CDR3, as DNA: TGTGCCAGCAGTTCACACAGGGGGGGCTCCCGCTACGAGCAGTACTTC. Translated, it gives CASSSHRGGSRYEQYF.

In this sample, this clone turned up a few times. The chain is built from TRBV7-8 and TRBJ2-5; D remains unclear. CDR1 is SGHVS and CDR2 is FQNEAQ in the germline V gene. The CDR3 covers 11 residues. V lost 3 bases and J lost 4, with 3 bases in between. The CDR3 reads CASSFRETQYF. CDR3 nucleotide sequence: TGTGCCAGCAGCTTCAGAGAGACCCAGTACTTC.

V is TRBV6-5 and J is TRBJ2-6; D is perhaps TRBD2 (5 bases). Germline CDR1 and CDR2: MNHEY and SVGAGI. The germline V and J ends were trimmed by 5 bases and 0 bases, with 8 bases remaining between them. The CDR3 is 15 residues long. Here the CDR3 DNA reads TGTGCCAGCAGTCGAGCGGTCTCTGGGGCCAACGTCCTGACTTTC. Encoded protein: CASSRAVSGANVLTF.